This T cell receptor (beta chain) was retrieved from a study of blood T cell repertoires in COVID-19. Data came from immunoSEQ multiplex PCR; TCRdb stores just in-frame clones and leaves some out. This table has roughly 100,000 clones, about 76% appearing once. CDR3 length: 13 residues. Germline loops: CDR1 SQVTM, CDR2 ANQGSEA. Trimming took 6 bases from V and 4 from J; bases not matched to a gene: 7. Input material: peripheral blood. The TCR was taken from a man older than 75 with acute or convalescent COVID-19. The rearrangement links TRBV29-1 to TRBJ1-1, with 8 positions matching TRBD1. CDR3 sequence reads: CSVSQGVVTEAFF. Here the CDR3 DNA reads TGCAGCGTCTCACAGGGGGTTGTCACTGAAGCTTTCTTT.